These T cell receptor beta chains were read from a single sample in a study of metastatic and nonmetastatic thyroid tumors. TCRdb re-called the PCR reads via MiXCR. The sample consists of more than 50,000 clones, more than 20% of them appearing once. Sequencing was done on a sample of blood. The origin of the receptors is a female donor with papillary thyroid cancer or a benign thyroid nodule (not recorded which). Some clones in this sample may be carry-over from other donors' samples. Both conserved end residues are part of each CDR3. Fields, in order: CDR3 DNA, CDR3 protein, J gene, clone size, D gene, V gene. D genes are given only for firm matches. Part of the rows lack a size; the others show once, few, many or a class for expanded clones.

DNA: TGCGGCAGCAGCAACGGACTTATGAACACTGAAGCTTTCTTT
CDR3: CGSSNGLMNTEAFF
J: TRBJ1-1
size: few
D: .
V: TRBV4-1

DNA: TGTGCCGGCAGTACAGATACAGATACGCAGTATTTT
CDR3: CAGSTDTDTQYF
J: TRBJ2-3
size: .
D: .
V: TRBV2

DNA: TGTGCCAGCAGCCAAGATCGGGGATACACTGAAGCTTTCTTT
CDR3: CASSQDRGYTEAFF
J: TRBJ1-1
size: many
D: .
V: TRBV3-1

DNA: TGCATTGGTGAGCGGGAGGCAACCGGGGAGCTGTTTTTT
CDR3: CIGEREATGELFF
J: TRBJ2-2
size: .
D: TRBD2
V: TRBV20-1

DNA: TGTGCCAGTTCAGATCCTGGGGGGGACTATGGCTACACCTTC
CDR3: CASSDPGGDYGYTF
J: TRBJ1-2
size: many
D: .
V: TRBV6-1

DNA: TGTGCCAGCAGTCCGGGGGGTGGGTTCACCACTGAAGCTTTCTTT
CDR3: CASSPGGGFTTEAFF
J: TRBJ1-1
size: many
D: .
V: TRBV28

DNA: TGCAGTGCTAGCTCACGCGGGGGCTCCTACAATGAGCAGTTCTTC
CDR3: CSASSRGGSYNEQFF
J: TRBJ2-1
size: many
D: TRBD2
V: TRBV20-1

DNA: TGTGCCAGCAGCCAAGCCAGGGGTAATTCACCCCTCCACTTT
CDR3: CASSQARGNSPLHF
J: TRBJ1-6
size: many
D: .
V: TRBV3-1

DNA: TGCGCCAGCAGACCCGACAGGGCGAATTCACCCATCCAATTT
CDR3: CASRPDRANSPIQF
J: TRBJ1-6
size: .
D: TRBD1
V: TRBV5-1

DNA: TGTGCCTGGAGCCCTCCCGGGAGTTATGGCTACACCTTC
CDR3: CAWSPPGSYGYTF
J: TRBJ1-2
size: many
D: .
V: TRBV30

DNA: TGTGCCAGCAGCCCCGGACGGTACCAAGAGACCCAGTACTTC
CDR3: CASSPGRYQETQYF
J: TRBJ2-5
size: many
D: .
V: TRBV5-6

DNA: TGTGCCAGCAGCCGGACAGGGGAGGACAATGAGCAGTTCTTC
CDR3: CASSRTGEDNEQFF
J: TRBJ2-1
size: many
D: TRBD1
V: TRBV2

DNA: TGTGACATCACCGCCTTGGGACAGGGTAGCGGGGAGCTGTTTTTT
CDR3: CDITALGQGSGELFF
J: TRBJ2-2
size: .
D: TRBD1
V: TRBV9

DNA: TGTGCCAGCTCGTACGAATATATTGAACGCGTAAAACTGTTTTTT
CDR3: CASSYEYIERVKLFF
J: TRBJ1-4
size: many
D: .
V: TRBV18

DNA: TGTGCCAGCAGCCTACGGACCAACCCAGATACGCAGTATTTT
CDR3: CASSLRTNPDTQYF
J: TRBJ2-3
size: many
D: .
V: TRBV12-3/TRBV12-4

DNA: TGTGCCAGCAGTACCCCGGACAGAGGGGAGACCCAGTACTTC
CDR3: CASSTPDRGETQYF
J: TRBJ2-5
size: many
D: .
V: TRBV28

DNA: TGTGCCAGCAGCCCCCTGACAGGGCGAAAGGACACTGAAGCTTTCTTT
CDR3: CASSPLTGRKDTEAFF
J: TRBJ1-1
size: many
D: TRBD1
V: TRBV14

DNA: TGCAGTGCTATCGGCTACAGGGGGCTTGGCGGGAGGTCCGGCGAGCAGTACTTC
CDR3: CSAIGYRGLGGRSGEQYF
J: TRBJ2-7
size: .
D: .
V: TRBV20-1

DNA: TGTGCCACCCGTATGAACACTGAAGCTTTCTTT
CDR3: CATRMNTEAFF
J: TRBJ1-1
size: many
D: .
V: TRBV28

DNA: TGTGCCAGCAGCCTAGCCTGGGGCGATCCCTACGAGCAGTACTTC
CDR3: CASSLAWGDPYEQYF
J: TRBJ2-7
size: many
D: .
V: TRBV7-6

DNA: TGTGCCAGCAGTGAAGAGAGGGGGGGGACCCAGTACTTC
CDR3: CASSEERGGTQYF
J: TRBJ2-5
size: many
D: .
V: TRBV2

DNA: TGCAGTGCTAGAGATCTGCTAGCGGTACAGTACGAGCAGTACTTC
CDR3: CSARDLLAVQYEQYF
J: TRBJ2-7
size: few
D: TRBD2
V: TRBV20-1

DNA: TGTGCCAGCAGTACGAGCACAGATACGCAGTATTTT
CDR3: CASSTSTDTQYF
J: TRBJ2-3
size: many
D: .
V: TRBV12-3/TRBV12-4

DNA: TGTGCCAGTAGTCTAACTAGCGGGAGAACAGATACGCAGTATTTT
CDR3: CASSLTSGRTDTQYF
J: TRBJ2-3
size: many
D: TRBD2
V: TRBV19

DNA: TGTGCCAGCTCTTGGGACGGATTCTACGAGCAGTACTTC
CDR3: CASSWDGFYEQYF
J: TRBJ2-7
size: many
D: .
V: TRBV18